This T cell receptor beta chain was profiled in a study of T cell responses to AZD1222 COVID-19 vaccine. As to this clone: What it binds is unknown.

Assay: immunoSEQ multiplex PCR; the TCRdb copy retains only in-frame clones and omits some. The sample has 100,000 to 120,000 clones, about 94% seen once. Points from the study as a whole: Compared with day 0, the breadth and depth of the Spike-specific TCR repertoire rose significantly after two doses of AZD1222. Most donors were white British, females outnumbered males, and clonal diversity was possibly underestimated.

The specimen comprised peripheral blood, sampled 28 days after the second AZD1222 dose. This TCR came from an adult who received the AZD1222 COVID-19 vaccine.

The CDR3 coding sequence is TGTGCCAGCAGTTTTACTTGGGGATCTGAAGCTTTCTTT. Translated, it gives CASSFTWGSEAFF. The V and J genes are TRBV12-3 or TRBV12-4 and TRBJ1-1; no clear D gene. V was cut by 3 bases and J by 6 bases, with 11 bases left in between. CDR3 length: 13 residues.